Following are 16 T cell receptor beta chains from one sample sequenced in a study of response to subunit inactivated influenza vaccine. Each CDR3 protein is one row after TCRdb ran MiXCR on the RT-PCR reads. This sample has under 950,000 distinct CDR3 sequences, with about 20% found just once. The sample in question was PBMCs from blood, obtained around 5 days after vaccination. The receptors originated from a man aged 50 to 60 who received an inactivated influenza vaccine.

This clonotype was recorded a few times. V usage is TRBV11-2 and J usage is TRBJ1-5, with a possible D match to TRBD1 (6 bases). Trimming pared 5 bases from V and 0 bases from J, leaving 14 bases between. Germline V CDR1 and CDR2: SGHAT, FQNNGV. This CDR3 spans 16 amino acids. The CDR3 nucleotides are TGTGCCAGCAGCCGAAGGGACACTTTTAGCAATCAGCCCCAGCATTTT. Translating it yields CASSRRDTFSNQPQHF.

The rearrangement links TRBV24-1 to TRBJ2-7, with 10 bases that match TRBD1. The CDR3 is 16 residues long. Losses at the gene ends were 2 bases for V and 5 bases for J; bases not matched to a gene: 8. Germline V gives CDR1 KGHDR, CDR2 SFDVKD. CDR3 DNA: TGTGCCACCAGTGATTCGGGACAGGGGAGGACGGACGAGCAGTACTTC. Translation: CATSDSGQGRTDEQYF.

This clonotype was recorded at least ten times. DNA for the CDR3: TGTGCCAGCAGCTTGCGTACTAGCGGGTTAACCGGGGAGCTGTTTTTT. Translating it yields CASSLRTSGLTGELFF. The rearrangement uses TRBV5-5 and TRBJ2-2, with 9 nucleotides matching TRBD2. Germline trimming cut 1 base from V and 5 bases from J; bases unmatched to any gene: 6. Germline lookup yields CDR1 SGHKS and CDR2 YYEKEE (reference sequence). CDR3 size: 16 residues.

Only a few counts were recorded for this clonotype. The V call is TRBV5-1, the J call TRBJ2-7; 7 bases are a match to TRBD2. V dropped 4 bases and J dropped 2; count of bases not matched to a gene: 9. Germline V gene sequence: CDR1 SGHRS, CDR2 YFSETQ. The CDR3 covers 15 residues. CDR3 region: CASSPMASGAYEQYF. Here the CDR3 DNA reads TGCGCCAGCAGCCCTATGGCTAGCGGAGCCTACGAGCAGTACTTC.

The gene calls are TRBV5-6 and TRBJ2-5; 14 bases fit TRBD2. From germline, CDR1 is SGHDT and CDR2 YYEEEE. V was clipped by 3 bases and J by 7 bases; unmatched bases: 8. The CDR3 loop spans 16 amino acids. The CDR3 sequence: CASSSRLAGGPGTQYF. CDR3 coding DNA: TGTGCCAGCAGCTCCAGACTAGCGGGAGGGCCGGGGACCCAGTACTTC. The full variable domain, completed using reference TRBV5-6 and TRBJ2-5, is DAGVTQSPTHLIKTRGQQVTLRCSPKSGHDTVSWYQQALGQGPQFIFQYYEEEERQRGNFPDRFSGHQFPNYSSELNVNALLLGDSALYLCASSSRLAGGPGTQYFGPGTRLLVL.

There are a few counts of this clonotype. Here the CDR3 reads CASSLLRDETQYF. Here the CDR3 DNA reads TGTGCCAGCAGTCTCCTGCGGGATGAGACCCAGTACTTC. V gene TRBV6-6 combines with J gene TRBJ2-5, with D possibly matching TRBD2 (6 bases). V was pared by 5 bases and J by 5 bases, with 12 bases between. Looked up from germline, CDR1 is MNHNY and CDR2 is SVGAGI (reference sequence). The CDR3 is made up of 13 amino acids.

The chain joins TRBV6-1 to TRBJ2-7; the D gene is possibly TRBD1 (5 bases). V lost 7 bases, J lost 1 base, and 29 bases lay in between. This CDR3 has 19 residues. Looked up from germline, CDR1 is MNHNS and CDR2 is SASEGT. The CDR3 loop is CASILTYHRGQQISYEQYF. The CDR3 coding sequence is TGTGCCAGCATCTTAACGTACCATCGAGGACAACAAATTTCCTACGAGCAGTACTTC.

This clonotype showed up just a few times. The chain recombines TRBV27 with TRBJ2-1; 8 nucleotides match TRBD2. J gave up 9 bases and V 6 bases, and 10 bases lay outside the gene matches. The germline CDR1 and CDR2 sequences are MNHEY and SMNVEV (reference sequence). The CDR3 totals 14 residues. The CDR3 nucleotides read TGTGCCAGCAGCCTATCCGGGACTAGGATTGAGCAGTTCTTC. Translation gives CASSLSGTRIEQFF.

This clonotype was picked up a small number of times. This chain uses TRBV28 with TRBJ1-2; maybe TRBD1 (5 bases). Germline V gene data show CDR1 as MDHEN and CDR2 as SYDVKM. Trimming shortened V by 2 bases and J by 4 bases, and 11 bases separated the two germline ends. The CDR3 extends over 14 amino acids. The CDR3 coding sequence is TGTGCCAGCAGTTTAGGGACCGCTGGCTATGGCTACACCTTC. Its translation is CASSLGTAGYGYTF.

This clonotype was seen a single time. The J gene is TRBJ2-7, the V gene TRBV29-1, with D possibly matching TRBD1 (5 bases). The CDR3 consists of 14 residues. In germline, CDR1 is SQVTM, CDR2 ANQGSEA. V dropped 0 bases and J dropped 6 bases, with 15 bases sitting between them. The CDR3 DNA reads TGCAGCGTTGAAGACGGAAGTCGAAGGGGCGAGCAGTACTTC. Its protein product is CSVEDGSRRGEQYF.

The chain uses TRBV28 and TRBJ2-5, with 8 bases that match TRBD1. The CDR3 length is 15 residues. Germline V gene data show CDR1 as MDHEN and CDR2 as SYDVKM. V shed 2 bases and J 5 bases; nucleotides not matched to a gene: 7. This CDR3 is CASSLRTGSQETQYF. The CDR3 DNA reads as TGTGCCAGCAGTTTAAGGACAGGGTCACAGGAGACCCAGTACTTC.

This clonotype was counted between two and nine times. V usage is TRBV20-1 and J usage is TRBJ2-4; 8 bases agree with TRBD2. J lost 0 bases, V lost 3 bases, and 7 bases had no gene match. Germline assignment: CDR1 DFQATT and CDR2 SNEGSKA (reference sequence). The CDR3 contains 16 residues. The CDR3 nucleotides read TGCAGTGCTAGTGCGGGGGGCCCTCCAGCCAAAAACATTCAGTACTTC. This codes for CSASAGGPPAKNIQYF.

This clonotype has only a few counts. The chain couples TRBV20-1 to TRBJ2-1, with 14 nucleotides matching TRBD2. Germline V gene data show CDR1 as DFQATT and CDR2 as SNEGSKA (reference sequence). The CDR3 extends over 18 amino acids. The J segment lost 7 bases and the V segment lost 5 bases, leaving 16 bases of the junction unmatched. CDR3 in amino acids: CSAAELTSGRVGANEQFF. The CDR3 DNA sequence: TGCAGTGCTGCCGAGTTGACTAGCGGGAGGGTTGGGGCAAATGAGCAGTTCTTC.

The genes are TRBV6-5 and TRBJ1-2; tentative D call: TRBD1 (5 bases). CDR1 MNHEY and CDR2 SVGAGI come from the germline V gene. V lost 6 bases, J lost 3 bases, and 5 bases lay in between. This CDR3 is 11 amino acids long. The CDR3 DNA reads as TGTGCCAGCAGGACAGACTATGGCTACACCTTC. The encoded protein is CASRTDYGYTF.

The CDR3 loop is CASSSGSGTHYNEQFF. The CDR3 DNA reads as TGTGCCAGCAGCTCGGGGTCCGGGACTCACTACAATGAGCAGTTCTTC. The chain is built from TRBV9 and TRBJ2-1, with D possibly matching TRBD2 (6 bases). The germline gives CDR1 SGDLS, CDR2 YYNGEE. Trimming removed 4 bases at V and 3 bases at J, with 17 bases between. CDR3 length: 16 amino acids.

This clonotype was picked up a small number of times. V gene TRBV7-6 combines with J gene TRBJ2-1, with D hard to call. This CDR3 has 15 residues. Trimming left V 4 bases short and J 0 bases short, with 10 bases between. Germline V gene data show CDR1 as SGHVS and CDR2 as FNYEAQ. CDR3 nucleotides: TGTGCCAGCAGCTCTGCCTTGAGCTCCTACAATGAGCAGTTCTTC. This translates into CASSSALSSYNEQFF.